The clone carrying this T cell receptor beta chain turned up a few times. Authors' analysis steps: By means of reference gene primer amplification, nucleated cell counts were estimated. Some clones are missing from TCRdb's copy, which holds only in-frame ones; the method was immunoSEQ multiplex PCR. V and J calls and clone size are copied from that table; D and trimming were computed from the DNA. Of about 230,000 clones detected, 70% to 90% appear once; the ten largest clones hold 2% to 3%. The data were obtained in a study of blood T cell repertoires in COVID-19. Study-wide context: The study drew acute and convalescent COVID-19 samples from the United States, Italy and Spain. T cells, B-cell-depleted T cells, or PBMCs supplied cDNA or gDNA.

Germline CDR1 is SGHKS and CDR2 is YYEKEE (reference sequence). This CDR3 spans 11 amino acids. Trimming took 2 bases from V and 3 from J, leaving 3 bases between them. The receptor was derived from a woman in her seventies with active or convalescent COVID-19. Specimen: peripheral blood. The chain carries TRBV5-5 and TRBJ2-7; D call uncertain. DNA of the CDR3: TGTGCCAGCAGCTTCAGCTACGAGCAGTACTTC. Translation gives CASSFSYEQYF.